Described below is a single T cell receptor beta chain sequence and its context. Antigen unknown. The sample originates from a study of T cells expressing NK-cell markers. Study-wide background: The study drew TCR beta repertoires from sorted CD3+CD56+NKG2C+, CD3+CD56+NKG2C- and CD3+CD56-NKG2C+ T cells.

5'RACE template switching built TCR beta cDNA with unique molecular identifiers. TCRdb re-analyzed the 5' RACE reads; it lists each CDR3 protein once, without DNA. Reported are roughly 390,000 distinct CDR3 sequences; the ten largest clones contain around 5%. Study conclusions and caveats: It is unclear if expanded NKG2C-expressing clones target HCMV antigens. Topping the CD3+CD56-NKG2C+ fraction as well were these clonotypes, in a few donors.

This receptor was taken from a man aged 18 to 70 in good health. Material for sequencing was blood T cells: a sorted CD56 or NKG2C T cell subset, CD4+ or CD8+ T cells, or bulk PBMC T cells (not recorded which).

CDR3 region: CASSYSLAGVTDTQYF. The rearrangement joins TRBV6-5 to TRBJ2-3; the TRBD2 assignment by TCRdb is unverifiable without DNA. CDR3 length: 16 residues. Germline V CDR1 and CDR2: MNHEY, SVGAGI.